The clone carrying this T cell receptor beta chain was found many times. Its antigen is as yet unknown. There are 15 residues in the CDR3. CDR1 and CDR2 (germline): DFQATT, SNEGSKA (reference sequence). Trimming shortened V by 7 bases and J by 1 base, and 18 bases separated the two germline ends. The sample is drawn from a study of regulatory T cells in long-lasting Graves disease. The time point denotes: newly diagnosed GD, antithyroid drugs for less than 3 months. PBMCs were the source of the RNA used for TCR sequencing. According to the study, TCR beta libraries were built with iRepertoire HTBI primers and CDR3-region Arm-PCR. Each CDR3 protein gets one entry after TCRdb re-called the multiplex PCR reads with MiXCR. Of about 370,000 distinct CDR3 sequences listed, less than 20% are singletons. General observations from the study: There was favoring of TRBV28, TRBJ1-2 and TRBJ2-5 in persistent disease. Examination was confined to peripheral blood, excluding thyroid tissue.

The chain is built from TRBV20-1 and TRBJ2-3; D unclear. The receptor was derived from a female donor with Graves disease. The sample consisted of peripheral blood mononuclear cells (PBMCs), taken at new diagnosis, from a patient treated with antithyroid drugs. CDR3 amino acids: CSGTNHVQGTDTQYF. The CDR3 DNA reads as TGCAGTGGCACAAACCATGTCCAGGGCACAGATACGCAGTATTTT.